These 8 T cell receptor beta chains share one sample of origin, sequenced in a study of blood T cell repertoires in COVID-19. Profiled with immunoSEQ multiplex PCR; TCRdb holds only in-frame clones, not every one. Of about 200,000 clones in the sample, just over 90% were seen once. The sample consisted of peripheral blood. These receptors originate from a man aged 30 to 45 with acute or convalescent COVID-19.

The chain combines TRBV19 with TRBJ1-5; D perhaps matches TRBD1 (6 bases). This CDR3 is 18 amino acids long. Germline V gene lookup returns CDR1 LNHDA and CDR2 SQIVND (reference sequence). V was trimmed by 3 bases and J by 2 bases, leaving 20 bases between them. The CDR3 DNA reads as TGTGCCAGTAGTATTGATAGGCACCAGGGGCATGGCAATCAGCCCCAGCATTTT. This translates into CASSIDRHQGHGNQPQHF.

V and J are TRBV7-8 and TRBJ2-7; D unclear. Germline V gene sequence: CDR1 SGHVS, CDR2 FQNEAQ. The CDR3 has 15 residues. The V gene lost 2 bases and the J gene lost 1 base, with 12 bases spanning the gap. DNA for the CDR3: TGTGCCAGCAGCTTATTGGAAGTAGCATCCTACGAGCAGTACTTC. It translates to CASSLLEVASYEQYF. Combining the CDR3 with reference TRBV7-8 and TRBJ2-7 gives the whole variable domain GAGVSQSPRYKVAKRGQDVALRCDPISGHVSLFWYQQALGQGPEFLTYFQNEAQLDKSGLPSDRFFAERPEGSVSTLKIQRTQQEDSAVYLCASSLLEVASYEQYFGPGTRLTVT.

This clone occurred many times. The chain recombines TRBV6-6 with TRBJ1-2; D is perhaps TRBD1 (6 bases). The CDR3 has 12 residues. V was cut by 5 bases and J by 7 bases, with 11 bases left in between. CDR1 and CDR2 (germline): MNHNY, SVGAGI (reference sequence). CDR3 coding DNA: TGTGCCAGCAGTATCGGACAGCCTGGCTACACCTTC. It yields the protein CASSIGQPGYTF.

The V call is TRBV6-5, the J call TRBJ2-2, with D possibly matching TRBD2 (7 bases). Trimming stripped 5 bases from V and 6 bases from J, with 16 bases between. In germline, CDR1 is MNHEY, CDR2 SVGAGI. The CDR3 has 15 amino acids. CDR3 sequence reads: CASSPPRGAPGELFF. CDR3 nucleotides: TGTGCCAGCAGTCCACCTCGGGGGGCGCCCGGGGAGCTGTTTTTT.

In the case of this clone: The conserved phenylalanine or tryptophan normally closing the CDR3 is absent here, so this likely arose from a read error. It is unclear where the CDR3 begins or ends on the DNA, so no DNA is shown, and the CDR3 is as TCRdb lists it. The CDR3 sequence: CASSDLIRDSRVKNCFLS. The chain combines TRBV25-1 with TRBJ1-4; the table's D call of TRBD1 was not tested on the DNA. Germline V lookup: CDR1 MGHDK, CDR2 SYGVNS. From its first to its last residue, the CDR3 has 18 amino acids.

J is TRBJ2-7 and V is TRBV28; 9 nucleotides align to TRBD1. The CDR3 loop spans 15 amino acids. Germline V gene sequence: CDR1 MDHEN, CDR2 SYDVKM. V trimming: 6 bases; J trimming: 3 bases; junction bases outside the gene matches: 9. The chain's CDR3 is CASRNPGQGYYEQYF. In nucleotides, the CDR3 is TGTGCCAGCAGGAACCCGGGACAGGGATACTACGAGCAGTACTTC.

The chain employs TRBV5-6 and TRBJ2-1; TRBD2 aligns across 9 bases. Germline CDR1 reads SGHDT; CDR2 reads YYEEEE. Trimming at V came to 4 bases and at J to 9 bases, leaving 14 bases not matched to a gene. The CDR3 consists of 16 residues. The CDR3 sequence is CASSMTGTSLYGEQFF. In nucleotides, the CDR3 is TGTGCCAGCAGCATGACCGGGACTAGCTTATATGGTGAGCAGTTCTTC.

The CDR3 DNA follows: TGTGCCTCATCCTGGGGCAGGGGGAGAGGCTACACCTTC. Residues: CASSWGRGRGYTF. The chain joins TRBV6-5 to TRBJ1-2; TRBD1 aligns across 7 bases. Trimming removed 11 bases from V and 8 bases from J; junction bases left unmatched: 14. The V gene's germline CDR1 is MNHEY and CDR2 SVGAGI. The CDR3 runs to 13 residues.